The 24 T cell receptor beta chains below all came from one sample that was sequenced in a study of T cell responses to AZD1222 COVID-19 vaccine. Repertoires were generated with immunoSEQ multiplex PCR, while TCRdb's copy carries only in-frame clones and drops some. The sample includes 100,000 or so clones, 91% of them seen just once. The specimen was peripheral blood, collected on day 0 of AZD1222 vaccination. Every receptor here comes from an adult in good health.

The chain recombines TRBV6-5 with TRBJ2-7; the D call may be TRBD1 or TRBD2 (5 bases each). V lost 0 bases and J lost 6, with 15 bases in between. CDR3 length: 15 amino acids. Germline V gene sequence: CDR1 MNHEY, CDR2 SVGAGI. The CDR3 region is CASSYSPQARGEQYF. In nucleotides, the CDR3 is TGTGCCAGCAGTTACTCTCCCCAGGCGAGGGGCGAGCAGTACTTC.

This clone appeared a single time. The chain couples TRBV18 to TRBJ2-7; no firm D call. The CDR3 covers 14 residues. Trimming stripped 0 bases from V and 2 bases from J, with 8 bases between. The germline CDR1 and CDR2 sequences are KGHSH and LQKENI. Here the CDR3 DNA reads TGTGCCAGCTCACCACCGTCTAAAGCCTACGAGCAGTACTTC. Protein product: CASSPPSKAYEQYF.

This CDR3 reads CASSLKLSGPGELFF. In DNA, the CDR3 is TGTGCCAGCAGCTTAAAACTATCAGGGCCCGGGGAGCTGTTTTTT. The rearrangement joins TRBV11-2 to TRBJ2-2; perhaps TRBD1 as D (5 bases). This CDR3 spans 15 amino acids. In germline, CDR1 is SGHAT, CDR2 FQNNGV. Trimming pared 2 bases from V and 6 bases from J, leaving 13 bases between.

The chain employs TRBV19 and TRBJ2-1; D not certain. The CDR3 totals 13 residues. V was pared by 3 bases and J by 3 bases, with 6 bases between. Per the germline V gene, CDR1 is LNHDA and CDR2 is SQIVND (reference sequence). Here the CDR3 reads CASSIQYYNEQFF. The CDR3, as DNA: TGTGCCAGTAGTATTCAGTACTACAATGAGCAGTTCTTC.

This clone was seen more than once but under ten times. The chain joins TRBV28 to TRBJ2-4; D is unclear. CDR1 is MDHEN, CDR2 SYDVKM, per germline. The CDR3 is made up of 14 amino acids. Trimming removed 4 bases at V and 8 bases at J, with 15 bases between. The CDR3 loop is CASSSGRPADIQYF. The CDR3 DNA is TGTGCCAGCAGTTCTGGCCGACCGGCGGACATTCAGTACTTC.

The rearrangement joins TRBV6-1 to TRBJ1-6, with D uncertain. The V end lost 2 bases, the J end lost 0 bases, and 17 bases lay between the germline ends. The germline CDR1 and CDR2 sequences are MNHNS and SASEGT. The CDR3 sequence is 19 residues long. The CDR3 DNA follows: TGTGCCAGCAGTGAACCGACGGTCAGCGGGAGCTCCTATAATTCACCCCTCCACTTT. This encodes CASSEPTVSGSSYNSPLHF.

The chain combines TRBV28 with TRBJ1-2, with TRBD1 as a possible D gene (5 bases). Germline V gene sequence: CDR1 MDHEN, CDR2 SYDVKM. The V end was cut by 6 bases, the J end by 4 bases, with 12 bases between. CDR3 length equals 13 residues. The CDR3 DNA reads as TGTGCCAGCAGCCTTCCGGGACGCTATGGCTACACCTTC. This gives the protein CASSLPGRYGYTF.

The rearrangement joins TRBV6-5 to TRBJ1-1, with unresolved D. CDR1 is MNHEY, CDR2 SVGAGI, per germline. This CDR3 is 13 amino acids long. Trimming pared 4 bases from V and 8 bases from J, leaving 14 bases between. Here the CDR3 DNA reads TGTGCCAGCAGTTTCAGGACGGAGGTAGAAGCTTTCTTT. This encodes CASSFRTEVEAFF.

On this clone itself: This CDR3 is also generated by other DNA sequences in the sample. The chain couples TRBV3-1 (or the pseudogene TRBV3-2) to TRBJ1-5; weak D call: TRBD1 (6 bases). The CDR3 has 14 residues. Germline V gives CDR1 LGHDT, CDR2 YNNKEL (reference sequence). V was pared by 1 base and J by 4 bases, with 8 bases between. CDR3 amino acids: CASSQGTGNQPQHF. The CDR3 DNA reads as TGTGCCAGCAGCCAAGGCACAGGGAATCAGCCCCAGCATTTT.

This chain uses TRBV29-1 with TRBJ2-3, with D possibly matching TRBD2 (6 bases). The CDR3 spans 13 residues. With 6 bases removed from V and 0 bases from J, the gap between germline ends came to 10 bases. The germline V gene has CDR1 SQVTM and CDR2 ANQGSEA. This CDR3 reads CSVAGGSTDTQYF. The CDR3 DNA reads TGCAGCGTGGCCGGGGGTAGCACAGATACGCAGTATTTT.

In its sample, this clone was seen once. CDR3 protein: CASSQDGVGGYTF. The CDR3 DNA follows: TGTGCCAGCAGCCAAGATGGTGTGGGTGGCTACACCTTC. V usage is TRBV3-1 (or the pseudogene TRBV3-2) and J usage is TRBJ1-2, with unresolved D. Germline V gives CDR1 LGHDT, CDR2 YNNKEL (reference sequence). The CDR3 length is 13 residues. V was shortened by 0 bases and J by 7 bases, with 9 bases between the two germline ends.

V and J are TRBV7-2 and TRBJ1-5; D ambiguous. This CDR3 has 15 residues. Trimming took 1 base from V and 2 from J, leaving 9 bases between them. CDR1 and CDR2 from the germline V gene are SGHTA and FQGNSA. The CDR3 DNA is TGTGCCAGCAGCTTAGGTTCGGTAGGCAATCAGCCCCAGCATTTT. As protein: CASSLGSVGNQPQHF.

The V call is TRBV2, the J call TRBJ2-5, with a tentative D call TRBD2 (5 bases). The germline V gene has CDR1 SNHLY and CDR2 FYNNEI. V lost 1 base and J lost 9, with 15 bases in between. The CDR3 runs to 14 residues. CDR3 sequence reads: CASSEGTGPLPQYF. The CDR3 DNA reads TGTGCCAGCAGTGAAGGGACTGGGCCCTTGCCCCAGTACTTC.

The V gene is TRBV4-3, the J gene TRBJ2-1, with D hard to call. V was trimmed by 8 bases and J by 0 bases, leaving 14 bases between them. CDR1 and CDR2 (germline): LGHNA, YSLEER. CDR3 size: 15 residues. The CDR3 DNA reads TGCGCCAGCGGTCTTGGCCTCAGCTCCTACAATGAGCAGTTCTTC. This translates into CASGLGLSSYNEQFF.

This chain joins TRBV9 and TRBJ1-2; the D gene is possibly TRBD1 (5 bases). Germline CDR1 is SGDLS and CDR2 is YYNGEE. The CDR3 is 18 amino acids. Trimming pared 0 bases from V and 0 bases from J, leaving 18 bases between. Here the CDR3 DNA reads TGTGCCAGCAGCGTAGGATTTGGGACTACCCTCCCTAACTATGGCTACACCTTC. Its protein is CASSVGFGTTLPNYGYTF. Filled out from reference TRBV9 and TRBJ1-2, the complete variable domain reads DSGVTQTPKHLITATGQRVTLRCSPRSGDLSVYWYQQSLDQGLQFLIQYYNGEERAKGNILERFSAQQFPDLHSELNLSSLELGDSALYFCASSVGFGTTLPNYGYTFGSGTRLTVV.

The V and J genes are TRBV7-2 and TRBJ1-3, with TRBD1 identical over 8 bases. V trimming: 1 base; J trimming: 0 bases; junction bases outside the gene matches: 8. The germline gives CDR1 SGHTA, CDR2 FQGNSA. This CDR3 is 18 amino acids long. In nucleotides, the CDR3 is TGTGCCAGCAGCTTAGAACGACAGGGGAAAAACTCTGGAAACACCATATATTTT. Protein sequence: CASSLERQGKNSGNTIYF.

The chain couples TRBV9 to TRBJ1-6, with D possibly TRBD1 on 6 matching bases. Germline CDR1 and CDR2: SGDLS and YYNGEE. This CDR3 has 15 amino acids. Between the trimmed V and J ends, which lost 3 bases and 9 bases, there was a span of 16 bases. CDR3 sequence: CASSARGGRISPLHF. The CDR3 nucleotides are TGTGCCAGCAGCGCGAGGGGGGGGCGGATTTCACCCCTCCACTTT.

The rearrangement uses TRBV6-5 and TRBJ1-4, with D hard to call. Trimming took 6 bases from V and 10 from J, leaving 15 bases between them. Germline V gives CDR1 MNHEY, CDR2 SVGAGI. This CDR3 spans 13 amino acids. CDR3 sequence reads: CASSNDRGGKLFF. DNA for the CDR3: TGTGCCAGCAGCAATGACCGAGGCGGAAAACTGTTTTTT.

V usage is TRBV19 and J usage is TRBJ1-1, with TRBD1 matching 7 bases. With 6 bases clipped from V and 2 bases from J, the junction kept 6 bases outside the gene matches. The CDR3 loop spans 14 amino acids. Germline lookup yields CDR1 LNHDA and CDR2 SQIVND (reference sequence). Here the CDR3 DNA reads TGTGCCAGTAGGACTCAGGGGGGTAACACTGAAGCTTTCTTT. Protein product: CASRTQGGNTEAFF.

The table lists this clone with a count of one. The V call is TRBV27, the J call TRBJ1-2; a possible D gene is TRBD1 (5 bases). Germline-derived CDR1 and CDR2 are MNHEY and SMNVEV (reference sequence). The V end lost 6 bases, the J end lost 8 bases, and 19 bases lay between the germline ends. The CDR3 totals 14 residues. DNA of the CDR3: TGTGCCAGCAGAGACCCGGGACCGCTGGCAGGCTACACCTTC. Protein product: CASRDPGPLAGYTF.

The rearrangement joins TRBV4-1 to TRBJ1-6, with 9 bases aligning to TRBD1. The CDR3 contains 20 residues. V lost 4 bases, J lost 3 bases, and 16 bases stayed unmatched. The germline V gene encodes CDR1 MGHRA and CDR2 YSYEKL. The CDR3 DNA sequence: TGCGCCAGCAGCCCCTTCGGGGTACAGGGGGCGCAAGGCTATAATTCACCCCTCCACTTT. It encodes CASSPFGVQGAQGYNSPLHF.

This clone was observed a single time. The gene calls are TRBV7-8 and TRBJ2-2, with TRBD1 matching 7 bases. CDR1 is SGHVS, CDR2 FQNEAQ, per germline. The CDR3 length is 16 residues. V lost 0 bases to trimming and J lost 6 bases; unmatched junction nucleotides: 7. The CDR3 DNA reads as TGTGCCAGCAGCTTAGCCACGACAGGGTACGCCGGGGAGCTGTTTTTT. It codes for CASSLATTGYAGELFF.

This clone appeared a single time. This chain uses TRBV9 with TRBJ2-5, with D perhaps given as TRBD1 or TRBD2 (5 bases each). CDR3 size: 15 residues. Germline V gene lookup returns CDR1 SGDLS and CDR2 YYNGEE. V shed 3 bases and J shed 5 bases, with 17 bases lying between them. The CDR3 here is CASSEGGGRRETQYF. CDR3 bases: TGTGCCAGCAGCGAGGGTGGGGGACGCCGGGAGACCCAGTACTTC.

V gene TRBV5-1 combines with J gene TRBJ1-4, with D perhaps matching TRBD1 (6 bases). Looked up from germline, CDR1 is SGHRS and CDR2 is YFSETQ. CDR3 length: 15 residues. The V end lost 4 bases, the J end lost 8 bases, and 18 bases lay between the germline ends. The DNA of the CDR3 is TGCGCCAGCAGCCCCTCACAGGGAAGAGGCGAAAAACTGTTTTTT. It is translated as CASSPSQGRGEKLFF.